This TCR beta chain was documented in a study of cytomegalovirus exposure and HLA in healthy donors. Germline V gives CDR1 MNHEY, CDR2 SVGAGI. This CDR3 spans 15 amino acids. The V end lost 0 bases, the J end lost 2 bases, and 8 bases lay between the germline ends. Study conclusions and caveats: As confirmed in vitro, a few CMV-associated chains were specific for CMV antigens.

Each of the donors was a healthy bone marrow donor. Remarks on this clone: Its antigen is as yet unknown.

The PCR was carried out with 60 Vbeta primers and 13 Jbeta primers. Clones were read by immunoSEQ multiplex PCR, and TCRdb kept only the in-frame ones, dropping some. This table has 130,000 to 150,000 clones, over 70% appearing once. The source is a male donor in good health and CMV-seronegative. The sequencing input was PBMCs. The chain uses TRBV6-5 and TRBJ1-5; no reliable D call. This CDR3 reads CASSYSHGGNQPQHF. As DNA, the CDR3 is TGTGCCAGCAGTTACTCGCACGGGGGCAATCAGCCCCAGCATTTT.